This T cell receptor beta chain was recorded in a study of PD-1 blockade in mismatch repair-deficient tumors. Germline V lookup: CDR1 SGHKS, CDR2 YYEKEE (reference sequence). With 4 bases clipped from V and 2 bases from J, the junction kept 8 bases outside the gene matches. The CDR3 loop spans 15 amino acids. TCRdb's copy holds only in-frame clones and misses some; the assay was immunoSEQ multiplex PCR. The data contain 90,000 to 130,000 clones, around 80% of them seen just once; the ten biggest clones take up 4.7%. The sequencing here drew on peripheral blood, taken approximately 60 weeks after starting pembrolizumab. V is TRBV5-5 and J is TRBJ2-7; 8 nucleotides match TRBD1. The origin of this receptor is an adult with mismatch repair-deficient cancer. The CDR3 loop reads CASSVVPGGTYEQYF. The CDR3, as DNA: TGTGCCAGCAGCGTCGTGCCAGGGGGCACCTACGAGCAGTACTTC.